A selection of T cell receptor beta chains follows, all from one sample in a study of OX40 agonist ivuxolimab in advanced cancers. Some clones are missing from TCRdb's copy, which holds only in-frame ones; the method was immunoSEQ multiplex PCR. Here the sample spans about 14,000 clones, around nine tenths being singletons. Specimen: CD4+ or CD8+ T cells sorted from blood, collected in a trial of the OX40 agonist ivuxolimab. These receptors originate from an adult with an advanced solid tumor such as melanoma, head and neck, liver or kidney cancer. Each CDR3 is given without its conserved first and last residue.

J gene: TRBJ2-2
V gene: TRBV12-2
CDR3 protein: ASRLDSGARELF

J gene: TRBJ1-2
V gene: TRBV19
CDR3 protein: ASSLPGTGGYGYT

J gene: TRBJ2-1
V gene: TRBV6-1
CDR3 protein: ASSDQRGAYNEQF

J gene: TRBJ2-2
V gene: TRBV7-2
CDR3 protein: ASSFPGQGAAGELF

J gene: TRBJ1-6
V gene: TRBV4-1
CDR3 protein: ASSQIGIVIHNSPLH

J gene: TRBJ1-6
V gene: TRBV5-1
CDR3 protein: ATSSEGSYNSPLH

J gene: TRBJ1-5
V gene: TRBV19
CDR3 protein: ASSIGIGGLVNSNQPQH

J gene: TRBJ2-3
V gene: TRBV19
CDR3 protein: ASSKRTSGVTDTQY

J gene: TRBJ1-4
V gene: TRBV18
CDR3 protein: ASSPPRPNEKLF

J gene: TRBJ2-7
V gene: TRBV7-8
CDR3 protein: ASSRPLVNGTGDRHEQY

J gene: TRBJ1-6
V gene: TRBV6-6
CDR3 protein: ASSYSSGAQSPLH